This entry is about one T cell receptor beta chain. Its antigen is not known. Unrecorded immune exposures were likely, despite nominal health at sampling. This record comes from a study of cytomegalovirus exposure and HLA in healthy donors. Study-wide findings and caveats: One variant, a missense change in DCLRE1C, was linked in a later analysis to TCR beta V- and J-gene trimming.

CDR3 length equals 18 residues. In germline, CDR1 is WSHSY, CDR2 SAAADI. The PCR contained 60 Vbeta and 13 Jbeta primers. Sequenced by immunoSEQ multiplex PCR; TCRdb stores in-frame clones only, minus some. This sample yields around 96,000 clones, of which 64% are seen a single time; roughly 3.2% belongs to the top ten. The sequencing sample was made of PBMCs. This chain joins TRBV10-2 and TRBJ2-5; 9 positions agree with TRBD1. The J call could be wrong; TRBJ2-7 is a better fit for the DNA end. The source is a man aged 55 to 70 in good health and CMV-seronegative. The CDR3 nucleotides are TGCGCCAGCAGTGATGGTAACAGGGGGCCTCCGTTCACCAACGAGCAGTACTTC. Translation: CASSDGNRGPPFTNEQYF.